The clone carrying this TCR beta chain was picked up one time. The antigen remains unidentified. Data came from immunoSEQ multiplex PCR; TCRdb stores just in-frame clones and leaves some out. The data hold around 140,000 clones, with about 90% observed a single time. The data stem from a study of T cell responses to AZD1222 COVID-19 vaccine. Whole-study findings and limits: Elevations in Spike-specific TCR breadth and depth followed administration of two AZD1222 doses.

This receptor was identified in an adult who received the AZD1222 COVID-19 vaccine. The starting material was peripheral blood, obtained 28 days after the second AZD1222 dose.

The CDR3 DNA reads TGTGCCACCAGTGACCTAGCGACGAATGAGCAGTTCTTC. Protein: CATSDLATNEQFF. The chain employs TRBV24-1 and TRBJ2-1; D is perhaps TRBD2 (6 bases). CDR3 size: 13 residues. Germline lookup yields CDR1 KGHDR and CDR2 SFDVKD. V lost 4 bases and J 7 bases, leaving 10 bases between the germline ends.